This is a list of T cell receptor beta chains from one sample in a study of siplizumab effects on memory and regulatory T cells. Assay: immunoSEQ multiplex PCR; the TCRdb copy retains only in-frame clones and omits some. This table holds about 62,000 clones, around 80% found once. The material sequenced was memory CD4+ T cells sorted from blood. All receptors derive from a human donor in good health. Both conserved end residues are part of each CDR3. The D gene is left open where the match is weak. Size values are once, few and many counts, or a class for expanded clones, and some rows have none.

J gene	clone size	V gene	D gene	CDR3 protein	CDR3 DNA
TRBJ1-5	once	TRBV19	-	CASSMSRGTNQPQHF	TGTGCCAGTAGTATGTCAAGGGGTACCAATCAGCCCCAGCATTTT
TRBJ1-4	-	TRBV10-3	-	CAISDGPNEKLFF	TGTGCCATCAGTGATGGCCCGAATGAAAAACTGTTTTTT
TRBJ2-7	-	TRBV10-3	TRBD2	CAIAGGGVYEQYF	TGTGCCATCGCCGGCGGGGGGGTGTACGAGCAGTACTTC
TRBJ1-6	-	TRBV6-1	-	CASSAGPYNSPLHF	TGTGCCAGCAGTGCCGGACCCTATAATTCACCCCTCCACTTT
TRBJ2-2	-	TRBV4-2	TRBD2	CASSQGSGGPGELFF	TGTGCCAGCAGCCAAGGGAGCGGGGGGCCCGGGGAGCTGTTTTTT
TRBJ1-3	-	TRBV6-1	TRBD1	CASSTDRGSGNTIYF	TGTGCCAGCAGTACGGACAGGGGCTCTGGAAACACCATATATTTT
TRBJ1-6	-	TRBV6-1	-	CASSDRGDRDSPLHF	TGTGCCAGCAGTGATAGGGGGGATAGGGATTCACCCCTCCACTTT
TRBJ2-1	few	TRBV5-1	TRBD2	CASSTSTSGTNDEQFF	TGCGCCAGCAGCACTTCGACTAGCGGGACGAACGATGAGCAGTTCTTC
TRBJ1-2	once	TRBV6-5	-	CASRLPGGAAGYTF	TGTGCCAGCAGACTACCGGGGGGGGCGGCTGGCTACACCTTC
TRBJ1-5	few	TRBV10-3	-	CAISELGRAWQPQHF	TGTGCCATCAGTGAGCTGGGCAGGGCATGGCAGCCCCAGCATTTT
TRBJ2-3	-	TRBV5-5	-	CASSLRGTDTQYF	TGTGCCAGCAGCTTGAGGGGCACAGATACGCAGTATTTT
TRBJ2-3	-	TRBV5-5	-	CASSPGSTDTQYF	TGTGCCAGCAGCCCCGGGAGCACAGATACGCAGTATTTT
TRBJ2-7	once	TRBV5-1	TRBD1	CASSYGQGTNEQYF	TGCGCCAGCAGCTACGGACAGGGCACGAACGAGCAGTACTTC
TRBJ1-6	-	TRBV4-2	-	CASSQDDWQESSYNSPLHF	TGTGCCAGCAGCCAAGATGATTGGCAGGAAAGCTCCTATAATTCACCCCTCCACTTT
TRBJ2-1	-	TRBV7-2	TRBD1	CASSRQGAPDEQFF	TGTGCCAGCAGCCGACAGGGGGCCCCTGATGAGCAGTTCTTC
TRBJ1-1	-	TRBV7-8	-	CASSAGGATEAFF	TGTGCCAGCAGCGCCGGGGGTGCAACTGAAGCTTTCTTT
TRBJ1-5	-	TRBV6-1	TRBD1	CASSDQGAISNQPQHF	TGTGCCAGCAGTGATCAGGGGGCTATTAGCAATCAGCCCCAGCATTTT
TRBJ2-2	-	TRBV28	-	CASTRGGATGELFF	TGTGCCAGCACCCGTGGGGGGGCAACCGGGGAGCTGTTTTTT
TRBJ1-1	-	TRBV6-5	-	CASSDQTGHTEAFF	TGTGCCAGCAGTGACCAGACGGGGCACACTGAAGCTTTCTTT
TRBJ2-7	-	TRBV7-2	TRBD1	CASSLLTGPSYEQYF	TGTGCCAGCAGCCTCTTGACAGGGCCCTCCTACGAGCAGTACTTC
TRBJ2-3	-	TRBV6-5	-	CASRRDLTDTQYF	TGTGCCAGCAGGAGAGATTTGACGGATACGCAGTATTTT
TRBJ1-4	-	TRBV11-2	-	CASSRSVGEKLFF	TGTGCCAGCAGCCGCTCCGTAGGGGAAAAACTGTTTTTT
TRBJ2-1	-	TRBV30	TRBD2	CAWSVHRGGSYNEQFF	TGTGCCTGGAGTGTACACCGGGGGGGTTCCTACAATGAGCAGTTCTTC
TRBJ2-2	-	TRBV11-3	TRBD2	CASSYILRGENTGELFF	TGTGCCAGCAGCTACATATTACGGGGGGAGAACACCGGGGAGCTGTTTTTT
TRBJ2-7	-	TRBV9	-	CASSKQGRDEQYF	TGTGCCAGCAGCAAACAGGGTCGGGACGAGCAGTACTTC
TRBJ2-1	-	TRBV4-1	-	CASSQSSYGDNEQFF	TGCGCCAGCAGCCAGTCCAGCTACGGGGACAATGAGCAGTTCTTC
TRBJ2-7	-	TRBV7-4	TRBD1	CASSLVSRQGSSYEQYF	TGTGCCAGCAGCTTAGTGTCGAGACAGGGTTCCTCCTACGAGCAGTACTTC
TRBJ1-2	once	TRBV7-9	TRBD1	CASSAGQGPNYGYTF	TGTGCCAGCAGCGCCGGACAGGGCCCTAACTATGGCTACACCTTC
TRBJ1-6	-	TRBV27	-	CASSPLGRADSPLHF	TGTGCCAGCAGCCCACTCGGCAGGGCGGATTCACCCCTCCACTTT
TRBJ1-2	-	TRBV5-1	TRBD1	CASSIQGPRTGNYGYTF	TGCGCCAGCAGTATACAGGGGCCGCGAACCGGTAACTATGGCTACACCTTC
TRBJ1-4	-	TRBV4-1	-	CASSQNRATNEKLFF	TGCGCCAGCAGCCAAAACAGGGCAACTAATGAAAAACTGTTTTTT
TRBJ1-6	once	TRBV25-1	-	CASNPTGRVNSPLHF	TGTGCCAGCAACCCAACAGGGCGGGTAAATTCACCCCTCCACTTT
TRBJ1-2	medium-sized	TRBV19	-	CASSTVNKLGYTF	TGTGCCAGTAGTACCGTAAACAAATTGGGCTACACCTTC
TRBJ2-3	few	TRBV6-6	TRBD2	CASSLGGAGADTQYF	TGTGCCAGCAGTCTAGGAGGGGCGGGGGCAGATACGCAGTATTTT
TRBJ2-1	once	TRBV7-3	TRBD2	CASSPRGTYNEQFF	TGTGCCAGCAGCCCGCGGGGGACCTACAATGAGCAGTTCTTC
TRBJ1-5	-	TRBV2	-	CASSGGRGSSGPQHF	TGTGCCAGCAGTGGGGGGCGGGGGTCCTCGGGGCCCCAGCATTTT
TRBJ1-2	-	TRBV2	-	CASSKDSNYGYTF	TGTGCCAGCAGTAAGGACAGTAACTATGGCTACACCTTC
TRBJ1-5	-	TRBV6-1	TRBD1	CASTDTGGGQPQHF	TGTGCCAGCACCGACACAGGGGGCGGTCAGCCCCAGCATTTT
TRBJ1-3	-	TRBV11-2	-	CASSPGGGSGNTIYF	TGTGCCAGCAGCCCCGGGGGGGGCAGTGGGAACACCATATATTTT
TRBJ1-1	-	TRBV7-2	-	CASSLVSGNTEAFF	TGTGCCAGCAGCTTAGTTTCAGGGAACACTGAAGCTTTCTTT
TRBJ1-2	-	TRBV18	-	CASSPVGSGYTF	TGTGCCAGCTCACCCGTAGGGTCGGGCTACACCTTC
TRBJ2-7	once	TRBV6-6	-	CASSYSPKGGTYEQYF	TGTGCCAGCAGTTACTCGCCCAAAGGGGGAACCTACGAGCAGTACTTC
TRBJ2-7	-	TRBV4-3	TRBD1	CASSQETGTASYEQYF	TGCGCCAGCAGCCAAGAGACCGGGACAGCAAGCTACGAGCAGTACTTC
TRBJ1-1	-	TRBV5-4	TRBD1	CASRFDRGGTEAFF	TGTGCCAGCAGATTTGACAGGGGGGGCACTGAAGCTTTCTTT
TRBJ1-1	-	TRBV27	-	CASSFVFPNTEAFF	TGTGCCAGCAGTTTCGTATTCCCGAACACTGAAGCTTTCTTT
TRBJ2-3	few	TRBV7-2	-	CASSSRSGYTDTQYF	TGTGCCAGCAGCTCGAGGAGCGGGTACACAGATACGCAGTATTTT
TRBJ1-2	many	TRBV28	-	CASSPLRGIPSQGYGYTF	TGTGCCAGCAGCCCCCTCAGGGGTATCCCGAGTCAAGGCTATGGCTACACCTTC
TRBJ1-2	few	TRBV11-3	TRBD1	CASSLGRTGDGYTF	TGTGCCAGCAGCTTAGGCCGGACAGGGGATGGCTACACCTTC
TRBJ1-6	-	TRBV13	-	CASSLVMGKNSPLHF	TGTGCCAGCAGCTTAGTTATGGGAAAAAATTCACCCCTCCACTTT
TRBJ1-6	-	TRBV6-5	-	CASSAGPYNSPLHF	TGTGCCAGCAGTGCGGGGCCCTATAATTCACCCCTCCACTTT
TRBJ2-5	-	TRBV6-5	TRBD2	CASRGLAVQETQYF	TGTGCCAGCAGGGGACTAGCGGTACAAGAGACCCAGTACTTC
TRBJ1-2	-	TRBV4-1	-	CASSQEAYGYTF	TGCGCCAGCAGCCAAGAGGCCTATGGCTACACCTTC
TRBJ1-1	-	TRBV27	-	CASSLLGNTEAFF	TGTGCCAGCAGTTTACTAGGGAACACTGAAGCTTTCTTT
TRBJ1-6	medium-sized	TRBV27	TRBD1	CASSGGQYHNSPLHF	TGTGCCAGCAGTGGGGGACAGTACCATAATTCACCCCTCCACTTT
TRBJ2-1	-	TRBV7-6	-	CASSLNADGSYNEQFF	TGTGCCAGCAGCCTGAACGCGGACGGCTCCTACAATGAGCAGTTCTTC
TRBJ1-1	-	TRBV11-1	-	CASSLTGNTEAFF	TGTGCCAGCAGCTTAACAGGGAACACTGAAGCTTTCTTT